These 27 T cell receptor beta chains came from one sample sequenced in a study of blood T cell repertoires in COVID-19. The table came from immunoSEQ multiplex PCR; TCRdb's copy has only in-frame clones and leaves some out. The sample shows about 240,000 clones, approximately 90% of them seen only once. Material: peripheral blood. These TCRs come from a woman aged 40 to 50 who had recovered from COVID-19.

This chain connects TRBV6-1 to TRBJ2-3, with D possibly being TRBD2 (5 bases). This CDR3 is 14 amino acids long. The V gene lost 5 bases and the J gene lost 5 bases, with 14 bases spanning the gap. Per the germline V gene, CDR1 is MNHNS and CDR2 is SASEGT. The CDR3 is CASSPRGSRDTQYF. DNA of the CDR3: TGTGCCAGCAGTCCCCGGGGATCGCGAGATACGCAGTATTTT.

This chain uses TRBV25-1 with TRBJ2-5; possibly TRBD2 for D (7 bases). The CDR3 is made up of 13 amino acids. Trimming left V 8 bases short and J 9 bases short, with 19 bases between. In germline, CDR1 is MGHDK, CDR2 SYGVNS. The CDR3 here is CASRDGGRGAQYF. The CDR3 nucleotides are TGTGCCAGCCGAGACGGGGGGCGAGGGGCCCAGTACTTC.

The V and J genes are TRBV9 and TRBJ2-3; perhaps TRBD2 as D (6 bases). From germline, CDR1 is SGDLS and CDR2 YYNGEE. The V gene lost 0 bases and the J gene lost 6 bases, with 14 bases spanning the gap. The CDR3 loop spans 15 amino acids. The CDR3 loop reads CASSVELAPGDTQYF. The CDR3, as DNA: TGTGCCAGCAGCGTAGAACTAGCACCTGGGGATACGCAGTATTTT.

The chain uses TRBV7-2 and TRBJ2-2; D gene ambiguous. The germline V gene has CDR1 SGHTA and CDR2 FQGNSA. CDR3 length: 15 amino acids. V shed 2 bases and J shed 8 bases, with 15 bases lying between them. In DNA form, the CDR3 reads TGTGCCAGCAGCTTAATGTTGGGTGCGGCGGGGGAGCTGTTTTTT. Encoded protein: CASSLMLGAAGELFF.

This sequence joins TRBV5-1 and TRBJ2-2; TRBD2 agrees at 10 bases. The germline CDR1 and CDR2 sequences are SGHRS and YFSETQ. J was trimmed by 2 bases and V by 4 bases; bases with no gene match: 5. The CDR3 is 16 amino acids. The CDR3 DNA follows: TGCGCCAGCAGCGCCGGACTAGCGGCCAACACCGGGGAGCTGTTTTTT. This translates into CASSAGLAANTGELFF.

The genes are TRBV5-4 and TRBJ1-2; maybe TRBD1 (5 bases). Per the germline V gene, CDR1 is SGHNT and CDR2 is YYREEE (reference sequence). The V end was cut by 4 bases, the J end by 2 bases, with 12 bases between. The CDR3 runs 14 residues. CDR3 residues: CASSPFGGNYGYTF. The CDR3 nucleotides read TGTGCCAGCAGCCCCTTCGGGGGGAACTATGGCTACACCTTC.

The chain is built from TRBV28 and TRBJ2-3, with 9 bases lining up with TRBD2. The V and J ends lost 7 bases and 9 bases, in that order; junction bases with no gene match: 17. The CDR3 extends over 16 amino acids. Germline loops: CDR1 MDHEN, CDR2 SYDVKM. The CDR3 region has the DNA TGTGCCAGCACTCCGACCAGGACTAGCGTGGGGAGGACGCAGTATTTT. This sequence encodes CASTPTRTSVGRTQYF.

This chain uses TRBV11-3 with TRBJ1-1; 7 positions match TRBD1. The CDR3 extends over 15 amino acids. Losses at the gene ends were 5 bases for V and 1 base for J; bases not matched to a gene: 7. Germline assignment: CDR1 SGHNT and CDR2 YENEEA. This chain's CDR3 is CASSTRQGPNTEAFF. In nucleotides, the CDR3 is TGTGCCAGCAGCACCAGACAGGGCCCGAACACTGAAGCTTTCTTT.

The rearrangement joins TRBV9 to TRBJ2-1; D is perhaps TRBD1 (5 bases). Looked up from germline, CDR1 is SGDLS and CDR2 is YYNGEE. This CDR3 is built from 15 residues. V lost 1 base and J 4 bases, leaving 12 bases between the germline ends. The CDR3 here is CASSVQVGQYNEQFF. The CDR3 region has the DNA TGTGCCAGCAGCGTACAGGTGGGGCAATACAATGAGCAGTTCTTC.

The chain links TRBV10-3 to TRBJ2-3, with D possibly being TRBD1 (6 bases). The germline gives CDR1 ENHRY, CDR2 SYGVKD. This CDR3 has 14 amino acids. Between the trimmed V and J ends, which lost 8 bases and 3 bases, there was a span of 15 bases. CDR3 protein: CAIAPGTTTDTQYF. DNA of the CDR3: TGTGCCATCGCCCCCGGGACAACAACAGATACGCAGTATTTT.

The DNA of the CDR3 is TGTGCCAGCAGTTACTCGATGGCCAGGTTGGGGGAGCTGTTTTTT. The encoded protein is CASSYSMARLGELFF. This chain uses TRBV6-2 or TRBV6-3 with TRBJ2-2, with D unresolved. Per germline, CDR1 MNHEY and CDR2 SVGEGT. V lost 0 bases, J lost 8 bases, and 13 bases lay in between. This CDR3 comprises 15 residues.

The V gene is TRBV27, the J gene TRBJ2-7; D gene unclear. The germline gives CDR1 MNHEY, CDR2 SMNVEV (reference sequence). Trimming left V 3 bases short and J 0 bases short, with 6 bases between. The CDR3 is 13 amino acids. CDR3 loop: CASSFTSSYEQYF. In DNA, the CDR3 is TGTGCCAGCAGTTTCACGAGCTCCTACGAGCAGTACTTC.

This chain joins TRBV7-9 and TRBJ2-7; 8 bases fit TRBD1. V dropped 1 base and J dropped 7; count of bases not matched to a gene: 3. From germline, CDR1 is SEHNR and CDR2 FQNEAQ (reference sequence). The length of the CDR3 is 13 residues. The CDR3 is CASSLGQGREQYF. The CDR3 coding sequence is TGTGCCAGCAGCTTAGGACAGGGGCGGGAGCAGTACTTC.

This clone occurred once. This chain joins TRBV24-1 and TRBJ2-7; 10 positions match TRBD2. The germline V gene has CDR1 KGHDR and CDR2 SFDVKD. The CDR3 has 15 residues. Losses at the gene ends were 4 bases for V and 6 bases for J; bases not matched to a gene: 8. CDR3 sequence: CATSDPSGRSGEQYF. CDR3 bases: TGTGCCACCAGTGACCCTAGCGGGAGAAGTGGCGAGCAGTACTTC.

This chain uses TRBV19 with TRBJ1-2; D is unclear. The CDR3 runs 13 residues. From germline, CDR1 is LNHDA and CDR2 SQIVND (reference sequence). Trimming stripped 6 bases from V and 6 bases from J, with 14 bases between. CDR3 nucleotide sequence: TGTGCCAGTAGGATTGGAGGGTTTGATGGCTACACCTTC. Translation gives CASRIGGFDGYTF.

Here the CDR3 reads CASSYGGAGHNEQFF. The CDR3 DNA follows: TGTGCCAGCAGTTACGGAGGGGCCGGACACAATGAGCAGTTCTTC. The rearrangement links TRBV6-2 or TRBV6-3 to TRBJ2-1, with D perhaps matching TRBD2 (6 bases). This CDR3 has 15 amino acids. V lost 2 bases and J 5 bases, leaving 13 bases between the germline ends. In germline, CDR1 is MNHEY, CDR2 SVGEGT.

This chain links TRBV14 with TRBJ2-6; no clear D. Deletions cut 4 bases from V and 3 bases from J, with 16 bases between. The CDR3 consists of 17 residues. The germline V gene has CDR1 SGHDN and CDR2 FVKESK. The CDR3 is CASSPKLHLGGANVLTF. The CDR3 bases are TGTGCCAGCAGCCCAAAGCTCCACCTTGGTGGGGCCAACGTCCTGACTTTC. The entire variable domain, with the rest obtained from reference TRBV14 and TRBJ2-6, is as follows: EAGVTQFPSHSVIEKGQTVTLRCDPISGHDNLYWYRRVMGKEIKFLLHFVKESKQDESGMPNNRFLAERTGGTYSTLKVQPAELEDSGVYFCASSPKLHLGGANVLTFGAGSRLTVL.

The chain combines TRBV6-5 with TRBJ1-4, with D possibly TRBD1 on 6 matching bases. This CDR3 has 14 residues. V gave up 7 bases and J gave up 0 bases, with 9 bases separating them. Germline values: CDR1 MNHEY, CDR2 SVGAGI. CDR3 sequence reads: CASTTGTTNEKLFF. CDR3 in DNA: TGTGCCAGCACCACAGGGACAACTAATGAAAAACTGTTTTTT.

J is TRBJ2-1 and V is TRBV3-1 (or the pseudogene TRBV3-2), with 11 bases lining up with TRBD2. V shed 4 bases and J 8 bases; nucleotides not matched to a gene: 7. The germline CDR1 and CDR2 sequences are LGHDT and YNNKEL (reference sequence). This CDR3 contains 15 residues. The CDR3 DNA follows: TGTGCCAGCAGCCTACCTAGCGGGAGGAGGGATGAGCAGTTCTTC. Protein: CASSLPSGRRDEQFF.

This sequence joins TRBV7-9 and TRBJ1-2; 10 bases map to TRBD1. Germline trimming cut 3 bases from V and 2 bases from J; bases unmatched to any gene: 12. The CDR3 covers 18 residues. The V gene's germline CDR1 is SEHNR and CDR2 FQNEAQ (reference sequence). DNA for the CDR3: TGTGCCAGCAGCTTGGGGACCCGGACAGGGGGGGGAAACTATGGCTACACCTTC. Its translation is CASSLGTRTGGGNYGYTF. The entire variable domain, with the rest obtained from reference TRBV7-9 and TRBJ1-2, is as follows: DTGVSQNPRHKITKRGQNVTFRCDPISEHNRLYWYRQTLGQGPEFLTYFQNEAQLEKSRLLSDRFSAERPKGSFSTLEIQRTEQGDSAMYLCASSLGTRTGGGNYGYTFGSGTRLTVV.

In this sample, this clone turned up once. The genes are TRBV7-9 and TRBJ1-5; 7 bases agree with TRBD1. This CDR3 comprises 15 residues. CDR1 SEHNR and CDR2 FQNEAQ come from the germline V gene (reference sequence). With 5 bases clipped from V and 0 bases from J, the junction kept 4 bases outside the gene matches. The CDR3 bases are TGTGCCAGCAGCCGACAGGGAAATAGCAATCAGCCCCAGCATTTT. It translates to CASSRQGNSNQPQHF.

This sequence joins TRBV7-9 and TRBJ2-3; 10 bases map to TRBD2. J lost 2 bases, V lost 5 bases, and 7 bases had no gene match. The CDR3 runs to 16 residues. The germline gives CDR1 SEHNR, CDR2 FQNEAQ (reference sequence). The CDR3 spells CASSPSGSGYTDTQYF. The CDR3 nucleotides read TGTGCCAGCAGCCCTAGCGGGAGCGGTTACACAGATACGCAGTATTTT. The variable domain in full, with the rest retrieved from reference TRBV7-9 and TRBJ2-3, is DTGVSQNPRHKITKRGQNVTFRCDPISEHNRLYWYRQTLGQGPEFLTYFQNEAQLEKSRLLSDRFSAERPKGSFSTLEIQRTEQGDSAMYLCASSPSGSGYTDTQYFGPGTRLTVL.

This chain uses TRBV27 with TRBJ1-2, with TRBD1 matching over 8 bases. V trimming: 1 base; J trimming: 5 bases; junction bases outside the gene matches: 6. This CDR3 spans 15 amino acids. Germline loops: CDR1 MNHEY, CDR2 SMNVEV (reference sequence). In DNA, the CDR3 is TGTGCCAGCAGTTTATTTCCAGGGGGCGCATATGGCTACACCTTC. It codes for CASSLFPGGAYGYTF.

CDR3 residues: CSVAQGSADTQYF. CDR3 bases: TGCAGCGTTGCACAGGGGTCCGCAGATACGCAGTATTTT. The chain links TRBV29-1 to TRBJ2-3; 7 bases line up with TRBD1. Germline trimming cut 4 bases from V and 4 bases from J; bases unmatched to any gene: 5. The CDR3 sequence is 13 residues long. CDR1 SQVTM and CDR2 ANQGSEA come from the germline V gene.

The chain carries TRBV6-6 and TRBJ1-5, with a tentative D call TRBD1 (5 bases). V lost 7 bases to trimming and J lost 2 bases, with 12 bases between them. The CDR3 is 14 amino acids. The germline V gene encodes CDR1 MNHNY and CDR2 SVGAGI (reference sequence). CDR3 coding DNA: TGTGCCAGCACCGCCGGGGGGGGCAATCAGCCCCAGCATTTT. Translating it yields CASTAGGGNQPQHF.

The CDR3 sequence is CASSLYFGGTGRNEKLFF. The CDR3, as DNA: TGTGCCAGCAGTTTATACTTCGGCGGCACAGGGCGAAATGAAAAACTGTTTTTT. V and J are TRBV27 and TRBJ1-4, with a possible D match to TRBD1 (6 bases). V lost 1 base and J lost 5, with 20 bases in between. The germline CDR1 and CDR2 sequences are MNHEY and SMNVEV (reference sequence). The CDR3 runs 18 residues.

The chain is built from TRBV3-1 (or the pseudogene TRBV3-2) and TRBJ2-4; the D gene is possibly TRBD1 (6 bases). Per germline, CDR1 LGHDT and CDR2 YNNKEL (reference sequence). V dropped 9 bases and J dropped 5 bases, with 11 bases sitting between them. This CDR3 comprises 12 residues. CDR3 protein: CARTRGENIQYF. In nucleotides, the CDR3 is TGTGCCAGAACCAGGGGCGAAAACATTCAGTACTTC.